This T cell receptor beta chain was obtained from a study of blood T cell repertoires in COVID-19. Study overall: The study drew acute and convalescent COVID-19 samples from the United States, Italy and Spain.

About this clone: Other DNA sequences in the same sample also yield this CDR3.

Using immunoSEQ multiplex PCR, the repertoire was profiled, and TCRdb retains in-frame clones only, with some absent. Of 250,000 or so clones listed, less than 90% were seen once; the top ten hold about 1.5%. The junction had 6 bases not matched to a gene; V was cut back by 4 bases and J by 7 bases. Germline-derived CDR1 and CDR2 are MDHEN and SYDVKM. The CDR3 has 14 amino acids. What was sequenced was peripheral blood. This clonotype was sampled from a woman aged 35 to 49 who had recovered from COVID-19. This rearrangement joins TRBV28 to TRBJ1-5, with TRBD1 identical over 8 bases. The CDR3 loop is CASSSGQGTQPQHF. The CDR3, as DNA: TGTGCCAGCAGTTCCGGACAGGGAACACAGCCCCAGCATTTT. Based on the CDR3 plus reference TRBV28 and TRBJ1-5, the full variable domain is DVKVTQSSRYLVKRTGEKVFLECVQDMDHENMFWYRQDPGLGLRLIYFSYDVKMKEKGDIPEGYSVSREKKERFSLILESASTNQTSMYLCASSSGQGTQPQHFGDGTRLSIL.